This T cell receptor beta chain was recorded in a study of blood T cell repertoires in COVID-19. Study in general: From the United States, Italy and Spain came samples of acute and convalescent COVID-19.

Sequenced by immunoSEQ multiplex PCR; TCRdb stores in-frame clones only, minus some. Among about 200,000 clones listed, approximately 90% were seen once. This TCR came from a man between 60 and 75 years old with COVID-19, enrolled during active disease. Sequenced sample: peripheral blood.

CDR3 DNA sequence: TGCGCCAGCAATGATCCGGGATCGTCTGGCTACACCTTC. Its translation is CASNDPGSSGYTF. The chain employs TRBV5-1 and TRBJ1-2, with unresolved D. Germline V gives CDR1 SGHRS, CDR2 YFSETQ. This CDR3 comprises 13 residues. Trimming cost V 6 bases and J 7 bases, with 16 bases left between them. The whole variable domain, filled in from reference TRBV5-1 and TRBJ1-2, reads KAGVTQTPRYLIKTRGQQVTLSCSPISGHRSVSWYQQTPGQGLQFLFEYFSETQRNKGNFPGRFSGRQFSNSRSEMNVSTLELGDSALYLCASNDPGSSGYTFGSGTRLTVV.